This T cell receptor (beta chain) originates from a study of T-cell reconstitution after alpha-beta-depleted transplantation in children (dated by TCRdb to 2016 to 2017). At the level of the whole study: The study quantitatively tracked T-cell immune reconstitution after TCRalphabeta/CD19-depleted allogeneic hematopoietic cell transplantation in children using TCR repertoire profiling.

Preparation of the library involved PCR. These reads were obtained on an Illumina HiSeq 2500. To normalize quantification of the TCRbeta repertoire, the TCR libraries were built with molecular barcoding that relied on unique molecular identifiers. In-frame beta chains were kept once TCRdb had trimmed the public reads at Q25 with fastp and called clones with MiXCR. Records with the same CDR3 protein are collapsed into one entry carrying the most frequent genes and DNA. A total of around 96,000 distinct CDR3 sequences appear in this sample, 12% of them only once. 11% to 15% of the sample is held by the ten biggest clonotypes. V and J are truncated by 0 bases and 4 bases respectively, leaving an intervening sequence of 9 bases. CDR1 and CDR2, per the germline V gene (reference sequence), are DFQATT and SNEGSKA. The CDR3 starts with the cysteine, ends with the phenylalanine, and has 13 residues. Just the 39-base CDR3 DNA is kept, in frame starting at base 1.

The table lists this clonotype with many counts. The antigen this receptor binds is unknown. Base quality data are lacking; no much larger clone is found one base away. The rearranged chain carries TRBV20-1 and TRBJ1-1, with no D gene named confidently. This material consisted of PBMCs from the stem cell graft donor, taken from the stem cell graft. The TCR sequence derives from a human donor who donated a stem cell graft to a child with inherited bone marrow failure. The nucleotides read TGCAGTGCTAGAGATTATAGGGTCACTGAAGCTTTCTTT. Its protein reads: CSARDYRVTEAFF.